This T cell receptor beta chain stems from a study of memory CD4+ T cells and cytomegalovirus serostatus. Clones were sequenced by immunoSEQ multiplex PCR, and TCRdb holds only the in-frame ones, with some missing. The sample yields about 50,000 clones, 78% seen once. The sort gate was single viable CD3+CD4+CD8-CD45RO+ cells for memory CD4+ T cells. Germline lookup yields CDR1 SGHNT and CDR2 YYREEE (reference sequence). Losses at the gene ends were 4 bases for V and 5 bases for J; bases not matched to a gene: 7. The CDR3 spans 15 residues. The rearrangement joins TRBV5-4 to TRBJ2-2; 8 nucleotides line up with TRBD2. The sequence was obtained from an adult in good health and CMV-seronegative. Sequenced material: memory CD4+ T cells from blood. The CDR3 here is CASSLGRLATGELFF. The CDR3 DNA reads TGTGCCAGCAGCCTCGGACGACTAGCGACCGGGGAGCTGTTTTTT.